This TCR beta chain derives from a study of cytomegalovirus exposure and HLA in healthy donors. Findings and limits, study-wide: Later analysis revealed greater clonal expansion in HLA-associated TCR beta chains than in equally common others. Researchers reported in a later analysis that a missense DCLRE1C variant was tied to TCR beta V- and J-gene trimming. According to a later analysis, most TCR beta chains associated with CMV appeared HLA-restricted.

Details on this clone: What it binds is not known.

60 Vbeta and 13 Jbeta primers were used in PCR. The repertoire was sequenced with immunoSEQ multiplex PCR; TCRdb's copy has only in-frame clones and lacks some. This table lists approximately 100,000 clones. The CDR3 is made up of 13 amino acids. CDR1 is ENHRY, CDR2 SYGVKD, per germline. The J segment lost 4 bases and the V segment lost 5 bases, leaving 2 bases of the junction unmatched. This chain uses TRBV10-3 with TRBJ2-7, with 10 bases lining up with TRBD1. Sequenced input: PBMCs. The clonotype was recovered from a man between 35 and 55 years old in good health and CMV-seronegative. As DNA, the CDR3 is TGTGCCATCAGTCGGACAGGGGGGTACGAGCAGTACTTC. Protein sequence: CAISRTGGYEQYF.